Shown below are 14 T cell receptor beta chains from a single sample sequenced in a study of blood T cell repertoires in COVID-19. Method: immunoSEQ multiplex PCR; TCRdb's copy keeps in-frame clones and lacks some. The sample has roughly 520,000 clones; around 87% are singletons. The material sequenced was PBMCs or T cells enriched from blood (not recorded which). These receptors all stem from a woman between 40 and 55 years old who had recovered from COVID-19.

CDR3: CASSPQRLTEQYF. The CDR3 bases are TGCGCCAGCAGCCCACAAAGACTAACCGAGCAGTACTTC. This chain links TRBV4-3 with TRBJ2-7; maybe TRBD2 (5 bases). The V and J ends lost 4 bases and 6 bases respectively, with 13 bases between them. The CDR3 is 13 amino acids. Germline-derived CDR1 and CDR2 are LGHNA and YSLEER.

This sequence joins TRBV11-2 and TRBJ2-1; 10 bases are a match to TRBD2. This CDR3 is 15 amino acids long. Germline V gives CDR1 SGHAT, CDR2 FQNNGV. With V trimmed by 6 bases and J by 3 bases, 5 bases remained unmatched. The CDR3 nucleotides read TGTGCCAGCAGAAACTTAGCGGGAGGCTACAATGAGCAGTTCTTC. Encoded protein: CASRNLAGGYNEQFF.

The V call is TRBV2, the J call TRBJ2-7; weak D call: TRBD1 (6 bases). Per germline, CDR1 SNHLY and CDR2 FYNNEI. V lost 1 base and J 13 bases, leaving 11 bases between the germline ends. This CDR3 contains 11 residues. CDR3 amino acids: CASSEDRELYF. The DNA for the CDR3 is TGTGCCAGCAGTGAAGACAGGGAGCTCTACTTC.

The chain employs TRBV10-2 and TRBJ2-2; D gene uncertain. V lost 7 bases and J 0 bases, leaving 12 bases between the germline ends. The germline CDR1 and CDR2 sequences are WSHSY and SAAADI. This CDR3 contains 15 residues. CDR3 DNA: TGCGCCAGCAATCTACTACTAACGAACACCGGGGAGCTGTTTTTT. It yields the protein CASNLLLTNTGELFF.

The rearrangement uses TRBV30 and TRBJ2-7; TRBD2 is a possible D gene (5 bases). V shed 1 base and J shed 5 bases, with 15 bases lying between them. This CDR3 is 14 amino acids long. CDR1 and CDR2 from the germline V gene are GTSNPN and SVGIG (reference sequence). The chain's CDR3 is CAWSADPGSDEQYF. In DNA, the CDR3 is TGTGCCTGGAGTGCCGACCCGGGGTCCGACGAGCAGTACTTC.

V gene TRBV6-1 combines with J gene TRBJ2-1, with D unresolved. Trimming pared 2 bases from V and 9 bases from J, leaving 14 bases between. This CDR3 comprises 14 residues. Looked up from germline, CDR1 is MNHNS and CDR2 is SASEGT. CDR3 region: CASSELAVYGEQFF. For the CDR3, the DNA is TGTGCCAGCAGTGAATTAGCAGTCTACGGTGAGCAGTTCTTC.

The chain combines TRBV10-3 with TRBJ1-1; 7 positions match TRBD1. Germline V gene data show CDR1 as ENHRY and CDR2 as SYGVKD. CDR3 size: 16 residues. The V segment lost 2 bases and the J segment 3 bases; nucleotides outside the gene matches: 9. CDR3 bases: TGTGCCATCAGTGAGGGTAGGAAGGGGGCAGACACTGAAGCTTTCTTT. It yields the protein CAISEGRKGADTEAFF.

This clone showed up just once. The chain recombines TRBV4-1 with TRBJ1-2; 10 nucleotides align to TRBD1. V was clipped by 4 bases and J by 8 bases; unmatched bases: 7. CDR1 MGHRA and CDR2 YSYEKL come from the germline V gene. This CDR3 has 14 residues. This CDR3 is CASSLRQGADGYTF. CDR3 DNA sequence: TGCGCCAGCAGCCTGCGACAGGGGGCGGACGGCTACACCTTC.

The chain recombines TRBV10-3 with TRBJ2-7, with TRBD1 identical over 7 bases. With V trimmed by 1 base and J by 7 bases, 1 base remained unmatched. The CDR3 consists of 12 residues. The germline V gene encodes CDR1 ENHRY and CDR2 SYGVKD. Here the CDR3 reads CAISEYRGEQYF. CDR3 bases: TGTGCCATCAGTGAGTACAGGGGTGAGCAGTACTTC.

CDR3 in amino acids: CASGLALGGDSNQPQHF. In DNA form, the CDR3 reads TGTGCTAGTGGTTTGGCCCTAGGGGGGGACAGCAATCAGCCCCAGCATTTT. The chain carries TRBV12-5 and TRBJ1-5; D might be TRBD1 (6 bases). The CDR3 covers 17 residues. The germline gives CDR1 LGHNT, CDR2 FRNRAP. The V end was cut by 1 base, the J end by 1 base, with 14 bases between.

This clone was picked up a small number of times. The chain combines TRBV6-5 with TRBJ2-1; 12 nucleotides align to TRBD2. J was trimmed by 12 bases and V by 7 bases; bases with no gene match: 7. In germline, CDR1 is MNHEY, CDR2 SVGAGI. The CDR3 covers 13 residues. This CDR3 reads CASTLGLAGPQFF. CDR3 DNA: TGTGCCAGCACCTTGGGACTAGCGGGCCCGCAGTTCTTC.

V gene TRBV19 combines with J gene TRBJ2-2; TRBD1 agrees at 8 bases. The J segment lost 1 base and the V segment lost 5 bases, leaving 9 bases of the junction unmatched. Germline values: CDR1 LNHDA, CDR2 SQIVND (reference sequence). The CDR3 length is 17 residues. The CDR3: CASSPPRGTGNTGELFF. The CDR3 region has the DNA TGTGCCAGTAGTCCCCCGAGGGGGACAGGGAACACCGGGGAGCTGTTTTTT.

This CDR3 reads CASSPPVLSGNTIYF. The CDR3 DNA is TGTGCCAGCTCACCACCGGTACTCTCTGGAAACACCATATATTTT. The chain combines TRBV18 with TRBJ1-3; D is unclear. The V gene's germline CDR1 is KGHSH and CDR2 LQKENI. V was trimmed by 0 bases and J by 0 bases, leaving 6 bases between them. This CDR3 has 15 residues.

The rearrangement links TRBV18 to TRBJ2-5; D may be TRBD2 (5 bases). Per the germline V gene, CDR1 is KGHSH and CDR2 is LQKENI. V lost 2 bases, J lost 5 bases, and 12 bases lay in between. The CDR3 runs 14 residues. CDR3 nucleotides: TGTGCCAGCTCACCATCCACTTGGAGGGAGACCCAGTACTTC. Translating gives CASSPSTWRETQYF.